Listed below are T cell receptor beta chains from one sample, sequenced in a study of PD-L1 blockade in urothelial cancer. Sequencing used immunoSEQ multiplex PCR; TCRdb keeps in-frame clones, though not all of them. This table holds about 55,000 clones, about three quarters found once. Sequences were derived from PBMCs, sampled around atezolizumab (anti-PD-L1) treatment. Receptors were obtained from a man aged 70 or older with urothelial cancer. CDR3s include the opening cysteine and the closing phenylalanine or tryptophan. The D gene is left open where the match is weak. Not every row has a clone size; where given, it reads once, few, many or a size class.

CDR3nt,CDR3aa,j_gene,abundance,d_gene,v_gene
TGTGCCAGCAGCCCTCAGGGGGTTCGCAATCAGCCCCAGCATTTT,CASSPQGVRNQPQHF,TRBJ1-5,NA,TRBD1,TRBV7-8
TGTGCCAGCAGCTTATATGTAGCGGGTACGCAGTATTTT,CASSLYVAGTQYF,TRBJ2-3,NA,TRBD2,TRBV7-9
TGTGCCAGCAGTCCGGACTTAGCGGGACGCACAGATACGCAGTATTTT,CASSPDLAGRTDTQYF,TRBJ2-3,NA,TRBD2,TRBV27
TGTGCCAGCAGCCAAGAACCAGGGTCGAACACTGAAGCTTTCTTT,CASSQEPGSNTEAFF,TRBJ1-1,NA,NA,TRBV4-2
TGTGCCAGCAGAACCGACAGGGCTAACACCGGGGAGCTGTTTTTT,CASRTDRANTGELFF,TRBJ2-2,NA,TRBD1,TRBV6-6
TGTGCCAGCAGCCATAAGCGCGGACAGGGGGATGAAAAACTGTTTTTT,CASSHKRGQGDEKLFF,TRBJ1-4,NA,TRBD1,TRBV14
TGCGCCAGCATCGGGGACTCCTACGAGCAGTACTTC,CASIGDSYEQYF,TRBJ2-7,medium-sized,NA,TRBV10-1
TGTGCCAGCAGTTACTCTTCCGGTGGAAAACTGTTTTTT,CASSYSSGGKLFF,TRBJ1-4,NA,NA,TRBV6-5
TGTGCCAGCAGCTTGGCCGGGGGAACCGGGGAGCTGTTTTTT,CASSLAGGTGELFF,TRBJ2-2,many,NA,TRBV5-4
TGTGCCAGCAGTTCGGACTTTTCCTCCTATAATTCACCCCTCCACTTT,CASSSDFSSYNSPLHF,TRBJ1-6,NA,NA,TRBV6-5
TGTGCCAGCAGCTTAACGAGGTTGTATGGCTACACCTTC,CASSLTRLYGYTF,TRBJ1-2,NA,NA,TRBV7-8
TGCAGCGTGAGTGTTGCCTACAATGAGCAGTTCTTC,CSVSVAYNEQFF,TRBJ2-1,NA,NA,TRBV29-1
TGTGCCAGCAGTTTCCGGGGGGGTAGTGGCTACACCTTC,CASSFRGGSGYTF,TRBJ1-2,NA,NA,TRBV6-5
TGTAAACCCGGACACGATCAAGATACGCAGTATTTT,CKPGHDQDTQYF,TRBJ2-3,NA,NA,TRBV19
TGTGCCAGCAGTTTAGGCCGGCGGAGCACAGATACGCAGTATTTT,CASSLGRRSTDTQYF,TRBJ2-3,NA,NA,TRBV27
TGTGCCAGCTCACCATTCGCAGCGGGGGGAGACAATGAGCAGTTCTTC,CASSPFAAGGDNEQFF,TRBJ2-1,NA,TRBD2,TRBV18
TGTGCCATCAGGGCGGCGGGGAACACTGAAGCTTTCTTT,CAIRAAGNTEAFF,TRBJ1-1,NA,NA,TRBV10-3
TGCGCCAGCAGCCCGGCCCCCGGACAGATTTTGAACACTGAAGCTTTCTTT,CASSPAPGQILNTEAFF,TRBJ1-1,NA,NA,TRBV5-1
TGTGCCACCCAGACTCAATCTTACAATGAGCAGTTCTTC,CATQTQSYNEQFF,TRBJ2-1,NA,NA,TRBV6-1
TGTGCCAGCAGCCCGGGGTCCCAAATGTCTGAGCAGTTCTTC,CASSPGSQMSEQFF,TRBJ2-1,NA,NA,TRBV11-3
TGTGCCAGCTCACCGGGACAGGACACTGAAGCTTTCTTT,CASSPGQDTEAFF,TRBJ1-1,NA,TRBD1,TRBV18
TGTGCCAGCAGCTTAGTAGGGCTAGCGGGCAATGAGCAGTTCTTC,CASSLVGLAGNEQFF,TRBJ2-1,few,TRBD2,TRBV7-2
TGTGCCAGTAGTATAACCTCTAGCGGGGGGGCAGATACGCAGTATTTT,CASSITSSGGADTQYF,TRBJ2-3,NA,TRBD2,TRBV19
TGTGCCAGCAGTCGCTCCAGAATCTACGAGCAGTACTTC,CASSRSRIYEQYF,TRBJ2-7,NA,NA,TRBV28
TGTGCCAGCAGTTCCTCGGGGGTGCGGATTAATGAAAAACTGTTTTTT,CASSSSGVRINEKLFF,TRBJ1-4,NA,NA,TRBV28
TGTGCCAGCAGCCAAGTGCTGTCTAGCGGGGGGCGGGGCCTGTTCTTC,CASSQVLSSGGRGLFF,TRBJ2-1,few,TRBD2,TRBV14
TGCGCCAGCAGCTTGGGGGGGACAGGGACTGAAGCTTTCTTT,CASSLGGTGTEAFF,TRBJ1-1,few,TRBD1,TRBV5-1
TGTGCCAGCAGCGCCTACCGGGTCGTTCGCTCCTACAATGAGCAGTTCTTC,CASSAYRVVRSYNEQFF,TRBJ2-1,NA,NA,TRBV7-8
TGTGCCAGCAGCCGGGAGAAGGGTTCATATGGCTACACCTTC,CASSREKGSYGYTF,TRBJ1-2,NA,NA,TRBV6-7
TGCGCCAGCAGCTTGATCTCTAGCGGGGGCTCTAGCACAGATACGCAGTATTTT,CASSLISSGGSSTDTQYF,TRBJ2-3,few,TRBD2,TRBV5-1
TGTGCCAGCAGCCAAGAATTAGGGGGCTCTGGGGCCAACGTCCTGACTTTC,CASSQELGGSGANVLTF,TRBJ2-6,NA,NA,TRBV4-2
TGTGCCAGCGGCAGGGGTTTTAACACTGAAGCTTTCTTT,CASGRGFNTEAFF,TRBJ1-1,NA,NA,TRBV27
TGTGCCTGTCGAAAGGGGGCACAAGAGACCCAGTACTTC,CACRKGAQETQYF,TRBJ2-5,NA,TRBD1,TRBV30
TGTGCCAGCTCACCACCGTTTCGGACAGGGGTAAAGAACACTGAAGCTTTCTTT,CASSPPFRTGVKNTEAFF,TRBJ1-1,NA,TRBD1,TRBV18
TGTGCCAGCAGCCCCGAGGGTCTCAACTATGGCTACACCTTC,CASSPEGLNYGYTF,TRBJ1-2,NA,NA,TRBV5-4
TGCAGTATAATGACTGTCCTCGGGGGCTACACCTTC,CSIMTVLGGYTF,TRBJ1-2,NA,NA,TRBV29-1
TGTGCCAGCAGACTCGACAGATACTCCTACAATGAGCAGTTCTTC,CASRLDRYSYNEQFF,TRBJ2-1,NA,NA,TRBV6-6
TGTGCCAGCAGCGCTACGACAGGGGTGAACACTGAAGCTTTCTTT,CASSATTGVNTEAFF,TRBJ1-1,many,TRBD1,TRBV9
TGTGCCAGCAGGGAGGGCACCGGGGAGCTGTTTTTT,CASREGTGELFF,TRBJ2-2,NA,NA,TRBV28
TGCGCCAGCAGCGGGGGGGGGCAATCTGGGGCCAACGTCCTGACTTTC,CASSGGGQSGANVLTF,TRBJ2-6,NA,NA,TRBV5-1
TGTGCCAGCGTCCTAGCGGGGGGCTATGAACATGAGCAGTTCTTC,CASVLAGGYEHEQFF,TRBJ2-1,NA,TRBD2,TRBV2
TGTGCCAGCAGTTACTCTGCGCAGGCGAATCAGCCCCAGCATTTT,CASSYSAQANQPQHF,TRBJ1-5,few,NA,TRBV6-6
TGCGCCAGCAGCGTCAGGGTAACCGGGGAGCTGTTTTTT,CASSVRVTGELFF,TRBJ2-2,NA,NA,TRBV5-1
TGTGCCAGCTCCTGGGGGCCCTCCTACAATGAGCAGTTCTTC,CASSWGPSYNEQFF,TRBJ2-1,NA,NA,TRBV25-1
TGTGCCAGTAGATACAGGACAGGGGGGGAAGAGACCCAGTACTTC,CASRYRTGGEETQYF,TRBJ2-5,NA,TRBD1,TRBV19
TGTGCCAGCCGGCTCGGGGGAGGGTCCTACAATGAGCAGTTCTTC,CASRLGGGSYNEQFF,TRBJ2-1,NA,TRBD2,TRBV2
TGTGCCAGCAGCTTAATGGAGGGAAAAGGGGAAGCTTTCTTT,CASSLMEGKGEAFF,TRBJ1-1,NA,NA,TRBV7-6
TGTGCCAGTAGTTTTGACACGGGACTCGGGGAGCTGTTTTTT,CASSFDTGLGELFF,TRBJ2-2,NA,NA,TRBV19
TGTGCCAGCAGTTTGCGGACAGGCTTCTACGAGCAGTACTTC,CASSLRTGFYEQYF,TRBJ2-7,NA,TRBD1,TRBV28
TGTGCCAGCAGCCATGAAAGGACTAGCGGGACCACCCTTCGACCAGATACGCAGTATTTT,CASSHERTSGTTLRPDTQYF,TRBJ2-3,once,TRBD2,TRBV14
TGTGCCAGCCAGCCTTGGGACATGCAGAAAGAGACCCAGTACTTC,CASQPWDMQKETQYF,TRBJ2-5,NA,NA,TRBV7-9